The sequence of this TCR beta chain was determined in a study of T cell repertoires in cytomegalovirus infection. Across the whole study: The public TCR beta signatures pointed to both CMV infection and matching HLA type.

This clonotype was seen a few times. The antigen remains undetermined. The CDR3 covers 17 residues. Germline V gives CDR1 MNHNY, CDR2 SVGAGI (reference sequence). The V end was cut by 5 bases, the J end by 2 bases, with 21 bases between. Whole-study results and caveats: Carriers of CMV plus the relevant HLA were identified by cumulative public TCR beta family frequency. Predominance within the ex vivo response was attributable to HLA-C-restricted CMV-specific TCR beta clonotypes.

TCRdb processed the reads anew with MiXCR; each CDR3 protein has one entry. The table shows approximately 990,000 distinct CDR3 sequences, with under 40% occurring only once. The TCR sequence derives from a human donor in good health (CMV status not recorded). Some clones in this sample may be carry-over from other donors' samples. The rearrangement links TRBV6-6 to TRBJ1-2; D is undetermined. The sample was cultured CD8+ T cells from PBMCs, taken from culture after CMV antigen stimulation. CDR3 loop: CASSPSRPRAENYGYTF. CDR3 in DNA: TGTGCCAGCAGTCCCAGTCGGCCCCGGGCAGAAAACTATGGCTACACCTTC.